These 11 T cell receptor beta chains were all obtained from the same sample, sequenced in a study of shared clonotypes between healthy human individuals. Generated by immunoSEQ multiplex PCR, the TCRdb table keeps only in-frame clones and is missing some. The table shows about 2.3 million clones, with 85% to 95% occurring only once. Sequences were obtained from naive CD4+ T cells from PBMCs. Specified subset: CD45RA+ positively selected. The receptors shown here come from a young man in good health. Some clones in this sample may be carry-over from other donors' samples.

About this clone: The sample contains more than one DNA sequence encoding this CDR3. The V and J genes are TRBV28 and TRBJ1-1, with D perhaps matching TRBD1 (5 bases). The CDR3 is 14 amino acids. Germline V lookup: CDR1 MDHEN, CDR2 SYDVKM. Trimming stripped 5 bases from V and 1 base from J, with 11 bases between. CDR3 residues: CASSPGGRNTEAFF. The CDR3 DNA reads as TGTGCCAGCAGTCCGGGGGGGAGGAACACTGAAGCTTTCTTT.

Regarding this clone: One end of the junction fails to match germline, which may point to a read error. CDR3 DNA: TGTGCCAACAGTTTCGAACTGGACGGTTACCAAGAGACCCAGTACTTC. Translated, it gives CANSFELDGYQETQYF. The genes are TRBV27 and TRBJ2-5, with D hard to call. Germline loops: CDR1 MNHEY, CDR2 SMNVEV (reference sequence). The CDR3 covers 16 residues.

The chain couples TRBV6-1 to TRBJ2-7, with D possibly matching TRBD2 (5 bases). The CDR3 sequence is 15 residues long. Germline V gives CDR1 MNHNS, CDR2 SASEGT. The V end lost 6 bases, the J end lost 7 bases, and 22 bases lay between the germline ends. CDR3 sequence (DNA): TGTGCCAGCAGGACGGGCGCTGCCAACCCGGGGGAGCAGTACTTC. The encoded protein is CASRTGAANPGEQYF.

CDR3 coding DNA: TGCGCCAGCAGCCCACTAGGGCAGGGGGTGGATGAGCAGTTCTTC. As protein: CASSPLGQGVDEQFF. This chain connects TRBV5-1 to TRBJ2-1; 7 nucleotides match TRBD1. This CDR3 region has 15 residues. Unmatched junction bases numbered 12, after V lost 4 bases and J lost 8 bases. Germline V CDR1 and CDR2: SGHRS, YFSETQ.

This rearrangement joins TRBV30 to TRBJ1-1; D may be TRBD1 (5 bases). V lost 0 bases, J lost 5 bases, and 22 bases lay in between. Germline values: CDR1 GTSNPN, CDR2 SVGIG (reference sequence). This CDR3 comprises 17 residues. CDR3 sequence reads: CAWSVLRAGGPGTEAFF. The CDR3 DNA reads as TGTGCCTGGAGTGTACTTCGGGCGGGGGGACCGGGAACTGAAGCTTTCTTT.

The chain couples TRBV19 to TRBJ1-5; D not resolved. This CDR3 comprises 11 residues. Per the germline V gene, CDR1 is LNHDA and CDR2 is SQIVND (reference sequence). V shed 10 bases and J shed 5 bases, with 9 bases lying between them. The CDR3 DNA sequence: TGTGCCACCACCCCCCATCAGCCCCAGCATTTT. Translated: CATTPHQPQHF.

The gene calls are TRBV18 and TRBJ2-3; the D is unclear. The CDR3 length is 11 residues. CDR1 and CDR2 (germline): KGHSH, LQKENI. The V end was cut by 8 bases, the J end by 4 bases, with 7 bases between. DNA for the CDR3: TGTGCCAGCCTGGCGGCAGATACGCAGTATTTT. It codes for CASLAADTQYF.

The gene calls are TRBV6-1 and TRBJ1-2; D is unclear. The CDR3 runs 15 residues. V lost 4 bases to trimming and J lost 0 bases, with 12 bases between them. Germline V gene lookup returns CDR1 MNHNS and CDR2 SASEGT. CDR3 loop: CASSASVLANYGYTF. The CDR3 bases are TGTGCCAGCAGTGCCTCGGTTCTAGCTAACTATGGCTACACCTTC.

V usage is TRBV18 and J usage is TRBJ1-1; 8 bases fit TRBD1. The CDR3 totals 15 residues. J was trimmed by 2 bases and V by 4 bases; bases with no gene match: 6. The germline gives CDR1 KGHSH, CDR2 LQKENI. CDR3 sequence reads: CASSHRTGSNTEAFF. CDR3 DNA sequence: TGTGCCAGCTCACACAGGACAGGGTCAAACACTGAAGCTTTCTTT.

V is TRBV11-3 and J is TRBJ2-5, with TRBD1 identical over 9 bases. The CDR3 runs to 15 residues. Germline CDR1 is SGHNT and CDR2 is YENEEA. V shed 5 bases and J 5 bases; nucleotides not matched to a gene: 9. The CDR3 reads CASSPGQGQRETQYF. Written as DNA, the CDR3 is TGTGCCAGCAGCCCTGGACAGGGGCAGAGGGAGACCCAGTACTTC.

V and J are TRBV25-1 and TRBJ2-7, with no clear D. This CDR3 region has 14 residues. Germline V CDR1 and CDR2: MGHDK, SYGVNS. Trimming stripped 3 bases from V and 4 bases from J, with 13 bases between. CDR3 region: CASSEPTPQYEQYF. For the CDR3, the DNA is TGTGCCAGCAGTGAGCCTACCCCCCAGTACGAGCAGTACTTC.